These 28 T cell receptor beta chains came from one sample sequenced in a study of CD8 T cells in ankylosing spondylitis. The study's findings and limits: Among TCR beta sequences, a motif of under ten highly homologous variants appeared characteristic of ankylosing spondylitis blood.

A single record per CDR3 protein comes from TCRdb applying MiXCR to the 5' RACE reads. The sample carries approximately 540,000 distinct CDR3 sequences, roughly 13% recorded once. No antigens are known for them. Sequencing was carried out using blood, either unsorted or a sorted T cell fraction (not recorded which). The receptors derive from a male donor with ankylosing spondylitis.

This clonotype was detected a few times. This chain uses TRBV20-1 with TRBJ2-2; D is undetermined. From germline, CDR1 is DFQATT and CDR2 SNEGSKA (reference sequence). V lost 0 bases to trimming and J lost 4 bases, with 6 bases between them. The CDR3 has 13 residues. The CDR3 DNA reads TGCAGTGCTAGAGATCCCACCACCGGGGAGCTGTTTTTT. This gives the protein CSARDPTTGELFF.

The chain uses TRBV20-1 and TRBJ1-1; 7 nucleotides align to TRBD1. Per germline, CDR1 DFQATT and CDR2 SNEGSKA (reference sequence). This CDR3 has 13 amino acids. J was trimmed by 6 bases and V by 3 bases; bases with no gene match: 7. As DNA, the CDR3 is TGCAGTGCTAGTACAGGGGTAGGGTCTGAAGCTTTCTTT. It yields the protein CSASTGVGSEAFF.

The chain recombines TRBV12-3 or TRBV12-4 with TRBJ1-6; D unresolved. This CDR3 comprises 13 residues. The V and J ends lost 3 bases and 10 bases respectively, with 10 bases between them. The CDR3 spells CASSFPGFSPLHF. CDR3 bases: TGTGCCAGCAGTTTCCCAGGCTTCTCACCCCTCCACTTT.

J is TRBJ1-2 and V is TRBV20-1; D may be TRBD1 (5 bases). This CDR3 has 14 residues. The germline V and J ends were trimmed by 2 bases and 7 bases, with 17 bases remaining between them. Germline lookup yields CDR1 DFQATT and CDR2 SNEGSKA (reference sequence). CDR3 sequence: CSARPQQEGGGYTF. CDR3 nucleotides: TGCAGTGCTAGACCGCAACAGGAGGGAGGTGGCTACACCTTC.

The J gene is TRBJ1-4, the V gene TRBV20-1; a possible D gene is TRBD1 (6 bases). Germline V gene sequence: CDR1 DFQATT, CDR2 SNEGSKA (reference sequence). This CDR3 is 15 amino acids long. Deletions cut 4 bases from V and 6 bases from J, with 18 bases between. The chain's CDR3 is CSAIRSDRLDEKLFF. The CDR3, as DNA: TGCAGTGCTATCCGATCCGACAGGTTGGATGAAAAACTGTTTTTT.

The chain's CDR3 is CASSQDGRRGAFF. The CDR3 DNA follows: TGTGCCAGCAGCCAAGATGGAAGAAGGGGAGCTTTCTTT. V usage is TRBV3-1 and J usage is TRBJ1-1; the D gene is possibly TRBD1 (5 bases). The CDR3 runs 13 residues. With 0 bases removed from V and 10 bases from J, the gap between germline ends came to 12 bases. In germline, CDR1 is LGHDT, CDR2 YNNKEL (reference sequence).

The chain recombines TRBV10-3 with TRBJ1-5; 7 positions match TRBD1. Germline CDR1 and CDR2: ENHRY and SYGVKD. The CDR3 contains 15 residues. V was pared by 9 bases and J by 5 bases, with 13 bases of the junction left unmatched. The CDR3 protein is CAITFPGTEDQPQHF. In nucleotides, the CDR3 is TGTGCCATTACTTTTCCGGGGACAGAAGATCAGCCCCAGCATTTT.

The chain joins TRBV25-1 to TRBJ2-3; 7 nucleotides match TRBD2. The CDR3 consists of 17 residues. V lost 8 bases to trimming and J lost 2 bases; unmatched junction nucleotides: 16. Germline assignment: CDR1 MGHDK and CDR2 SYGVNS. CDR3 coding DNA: TGTGCCAGCTCAGCCGGGGTATGGGGGGGACTCACAGATACGCAGTATTTT. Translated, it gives CASSAGVWGGLTDTQYF.

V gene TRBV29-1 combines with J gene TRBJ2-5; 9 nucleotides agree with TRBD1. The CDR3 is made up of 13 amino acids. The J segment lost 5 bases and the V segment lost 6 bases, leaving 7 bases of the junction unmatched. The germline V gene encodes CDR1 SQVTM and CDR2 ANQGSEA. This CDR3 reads CSVDRGKRETQYF. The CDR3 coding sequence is TGCAGCGTCGACAGGGGGAAGCGTGAGACCCAGTACTTC.

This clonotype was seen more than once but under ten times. This CDR3 reads CASSQVGSFKNTGELFF. The CDR3 region has the DNA TGTGCCAGCAGCCAAGTGGGCAGCTTTAAGAACACCGGGGAGCTGTTTTTT. The V call is TRBV3-1, the J call TRBJ2-2; D call uncertain. V lost 1 base to trimming and J lost 1 base, with 13 bases between them. This CDR3 spans 17 amino acids. From germline, CDR1 is LGHDT and CDR2 YNNKEL (reference sequence).

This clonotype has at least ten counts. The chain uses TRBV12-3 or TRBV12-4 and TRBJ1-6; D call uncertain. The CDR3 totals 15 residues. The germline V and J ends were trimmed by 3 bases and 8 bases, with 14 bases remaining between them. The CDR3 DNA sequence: TGTGCCAGCAGTTTTCTCCCGGGCGGGGATTCACCCCTCCACTTT. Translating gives CASSFLPGGDSPLHF.

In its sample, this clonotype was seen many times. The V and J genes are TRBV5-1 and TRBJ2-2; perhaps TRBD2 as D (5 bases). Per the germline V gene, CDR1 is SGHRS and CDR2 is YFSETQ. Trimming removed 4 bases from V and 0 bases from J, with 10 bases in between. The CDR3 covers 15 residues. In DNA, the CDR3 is TGCGCCAGCAGCCCGGACGGGACGAACACCGGGGAGCTGTTTTTT. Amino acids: CASSPDGTNTGELFF.

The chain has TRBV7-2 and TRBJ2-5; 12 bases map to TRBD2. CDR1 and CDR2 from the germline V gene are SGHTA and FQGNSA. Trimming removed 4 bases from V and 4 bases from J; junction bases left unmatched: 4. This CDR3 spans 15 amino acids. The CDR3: CASSSGLAGSETQYF. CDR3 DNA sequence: TGTGCCAGCAGCTCCGGACTAGCGGGATCAGAGACCCAGTACTTC. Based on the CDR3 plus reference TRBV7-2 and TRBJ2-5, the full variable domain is GAGVSQSPSNKVTEKGKDVELRCDPISGHTALYWYRQSLGQGLEFLIYFQGNSAPDKSGLPSDRFSAERTGGSVSTLTIQRTQQEDSAVYLCASSSGLAGSETQYFGPGTRLLVL.

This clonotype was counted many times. DNA of the CDR3: TGTGCCAGCAGCAAATTGGGGGTATCGAACGAGCAGTACGTC. Amino acids: CASSKLGVSNEQYV. The J gene is TRBJ2-7, the V gene TRBV7-9; D is tentatively TRBD1 or TRBD2 (5 bases each). This CDR3 has 14 residues. Germline loops: CDR1 SEHNR, CDR2 FQNEAQ (reference sequence). The germline V and J ends were trimmed by 5 bases and 5 bases, with 16 bases remaining between them.

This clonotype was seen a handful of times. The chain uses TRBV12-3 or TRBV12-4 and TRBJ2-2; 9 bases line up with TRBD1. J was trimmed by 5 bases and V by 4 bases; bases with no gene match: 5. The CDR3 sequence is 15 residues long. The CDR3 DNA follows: TGTGCCAGCAGTTCGACAGGGGGTAGTACCGGGGAGCTGTTTTTT. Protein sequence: CASSSTGGSTGELFF.

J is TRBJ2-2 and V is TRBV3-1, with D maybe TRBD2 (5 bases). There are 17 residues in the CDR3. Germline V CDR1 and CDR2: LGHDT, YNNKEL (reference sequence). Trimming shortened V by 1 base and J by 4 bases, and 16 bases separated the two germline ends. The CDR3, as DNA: TGTGCCAGCAGCCAAGCGGGATACTCTTCGCCCACCGGGGAGCTGTTTTTT. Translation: CASSQAGYSSPTGELFF.

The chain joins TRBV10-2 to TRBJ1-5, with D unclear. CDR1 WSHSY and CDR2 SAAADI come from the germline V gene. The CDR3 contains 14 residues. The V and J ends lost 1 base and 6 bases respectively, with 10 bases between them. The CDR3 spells CASSELGLLQPQHF. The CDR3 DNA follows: TGCGCCAGCAGTGAGTTAGGTCTTCTTCAGCCCCAGCATTTT.

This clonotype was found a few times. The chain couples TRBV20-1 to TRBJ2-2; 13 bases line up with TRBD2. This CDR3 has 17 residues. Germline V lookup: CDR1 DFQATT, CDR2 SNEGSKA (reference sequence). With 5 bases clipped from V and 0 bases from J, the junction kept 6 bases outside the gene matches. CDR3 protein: CSAPSGLAGTNTGELFF. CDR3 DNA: TGCAGTGCTCCCTCGGGACTAGCGGGAACGAACACCGGGGAGCTGTTTTTT.

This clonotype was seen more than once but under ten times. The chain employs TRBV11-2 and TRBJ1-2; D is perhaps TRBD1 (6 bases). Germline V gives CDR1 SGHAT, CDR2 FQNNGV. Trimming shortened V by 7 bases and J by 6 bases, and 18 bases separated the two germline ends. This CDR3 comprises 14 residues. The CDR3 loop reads CASTQERGGHGYTF. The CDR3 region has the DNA TGTGCCAGCACCCAAGAAAGGGGGGGCCATGGCTACACCTTC.

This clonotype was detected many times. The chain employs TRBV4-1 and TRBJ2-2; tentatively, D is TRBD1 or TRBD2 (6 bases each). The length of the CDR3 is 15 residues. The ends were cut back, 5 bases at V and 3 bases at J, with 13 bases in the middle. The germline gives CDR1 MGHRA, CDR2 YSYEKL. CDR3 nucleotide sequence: TGCGCCAGCAGCTCGACGGGGGCCGACACCGGGGAGCTGTTTTTT. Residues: CASSSTGADTGELFF.

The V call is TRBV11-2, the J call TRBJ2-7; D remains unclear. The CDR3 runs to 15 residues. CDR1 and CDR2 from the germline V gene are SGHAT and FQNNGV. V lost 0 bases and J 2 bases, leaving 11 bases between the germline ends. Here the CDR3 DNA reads TGTGCCAGCAGCTTAGATCTTTTGCGAGCCTACGAGCAGTACTTC. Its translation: CASSLDLLRAYEQYF.

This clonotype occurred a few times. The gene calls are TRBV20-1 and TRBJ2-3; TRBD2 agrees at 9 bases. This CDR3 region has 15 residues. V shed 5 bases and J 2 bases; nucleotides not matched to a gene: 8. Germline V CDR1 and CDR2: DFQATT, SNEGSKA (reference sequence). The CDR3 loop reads CSASLAGGYTDTQYF. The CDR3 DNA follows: TGCAGTGCTTCCTTGGCGGGAGGGTACACAGATACGCAGTATTTT.

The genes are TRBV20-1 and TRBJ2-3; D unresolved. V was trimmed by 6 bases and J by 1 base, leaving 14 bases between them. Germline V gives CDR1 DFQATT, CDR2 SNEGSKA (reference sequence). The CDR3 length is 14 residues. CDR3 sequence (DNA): TGCAGTGCCCCTTTGGTGGTAGGCACAGATACGCAGTATTTT. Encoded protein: CSAPLVVGTDTQYF.

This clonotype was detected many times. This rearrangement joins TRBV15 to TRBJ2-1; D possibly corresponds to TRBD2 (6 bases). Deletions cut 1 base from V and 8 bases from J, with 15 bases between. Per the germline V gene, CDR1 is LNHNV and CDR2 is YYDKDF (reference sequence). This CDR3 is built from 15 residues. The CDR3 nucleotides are TGTGCCACCAGCAGAGTCCAACCGGGGGTTCATGAGCAGTTCTTC. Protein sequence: CATSRVQPGVHEQFF.

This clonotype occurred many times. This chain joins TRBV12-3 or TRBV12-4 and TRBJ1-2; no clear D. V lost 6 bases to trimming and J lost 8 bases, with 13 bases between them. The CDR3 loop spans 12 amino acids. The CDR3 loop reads CASSPSSKGYTF. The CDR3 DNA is TGTGCCAGCAGCCCAAGTTCTAAGGGCTACACCTTC.

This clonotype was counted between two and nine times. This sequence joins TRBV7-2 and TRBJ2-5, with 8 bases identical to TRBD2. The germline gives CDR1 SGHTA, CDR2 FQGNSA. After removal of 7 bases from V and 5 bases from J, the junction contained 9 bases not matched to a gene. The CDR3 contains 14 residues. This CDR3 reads CASTRSGNFETQYF. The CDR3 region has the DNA TGTGCCAGCACTCGTAGCGGGAATTTTGAGACCCAGTACTTC.

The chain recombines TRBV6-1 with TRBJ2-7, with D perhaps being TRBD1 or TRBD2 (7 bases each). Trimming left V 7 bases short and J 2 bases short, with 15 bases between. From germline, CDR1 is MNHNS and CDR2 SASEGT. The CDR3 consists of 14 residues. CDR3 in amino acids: CASTVQGGPYEQYV. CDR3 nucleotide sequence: TGTGCCAGCACCGTCCAGGGGGGGCCCTACGAGCAGTACGTC.

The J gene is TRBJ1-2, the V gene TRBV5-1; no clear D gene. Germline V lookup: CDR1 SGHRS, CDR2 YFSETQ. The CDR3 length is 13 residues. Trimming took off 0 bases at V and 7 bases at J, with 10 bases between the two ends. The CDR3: CASSLGSLGGYTF. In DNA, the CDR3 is TGCGCCAGCAGCTTGGGTAGTTTAGGTGGCTACACCTTC.